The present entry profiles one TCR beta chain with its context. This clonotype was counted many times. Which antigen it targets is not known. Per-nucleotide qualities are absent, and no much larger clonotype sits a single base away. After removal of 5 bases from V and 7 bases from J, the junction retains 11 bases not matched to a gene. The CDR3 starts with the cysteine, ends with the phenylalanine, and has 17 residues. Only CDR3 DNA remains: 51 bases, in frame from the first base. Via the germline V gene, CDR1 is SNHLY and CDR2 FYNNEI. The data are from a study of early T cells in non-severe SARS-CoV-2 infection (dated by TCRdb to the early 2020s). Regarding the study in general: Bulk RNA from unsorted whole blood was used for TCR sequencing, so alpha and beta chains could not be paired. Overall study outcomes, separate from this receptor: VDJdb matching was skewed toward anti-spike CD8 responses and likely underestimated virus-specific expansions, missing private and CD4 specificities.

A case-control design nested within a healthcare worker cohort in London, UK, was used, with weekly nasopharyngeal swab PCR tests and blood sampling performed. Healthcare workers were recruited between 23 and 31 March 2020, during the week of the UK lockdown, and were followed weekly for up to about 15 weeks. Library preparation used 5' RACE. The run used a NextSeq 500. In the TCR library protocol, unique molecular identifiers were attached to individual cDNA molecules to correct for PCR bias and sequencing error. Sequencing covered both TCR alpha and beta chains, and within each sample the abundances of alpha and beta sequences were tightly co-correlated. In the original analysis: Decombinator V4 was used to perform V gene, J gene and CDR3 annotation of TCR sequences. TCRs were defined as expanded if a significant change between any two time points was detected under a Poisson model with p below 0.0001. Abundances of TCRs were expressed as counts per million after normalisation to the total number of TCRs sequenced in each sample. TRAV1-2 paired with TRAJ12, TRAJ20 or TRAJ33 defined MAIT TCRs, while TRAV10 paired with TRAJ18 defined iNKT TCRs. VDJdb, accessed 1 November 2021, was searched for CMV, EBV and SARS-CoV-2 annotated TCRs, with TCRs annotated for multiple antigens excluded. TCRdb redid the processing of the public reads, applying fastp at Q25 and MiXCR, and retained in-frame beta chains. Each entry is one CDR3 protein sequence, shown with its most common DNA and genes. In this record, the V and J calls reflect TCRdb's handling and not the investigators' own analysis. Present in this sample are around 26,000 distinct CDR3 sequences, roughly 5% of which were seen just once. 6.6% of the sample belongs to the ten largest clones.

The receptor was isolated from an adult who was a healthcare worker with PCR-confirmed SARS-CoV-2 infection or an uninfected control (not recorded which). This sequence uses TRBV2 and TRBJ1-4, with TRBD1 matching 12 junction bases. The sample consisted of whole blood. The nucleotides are TGTGCCAGCAGTCTACCCCCGGGACAGGGGGCGCTTGAAAAACTGTTTTTT. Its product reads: CASSLPPGQGALEKLFF. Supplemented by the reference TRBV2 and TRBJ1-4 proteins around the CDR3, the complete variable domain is EPEVTQTPSHQVTQMGQEVILRCVPISNHLYFYWYRQILGQKVEFLVSFYNNEISEKSEIFDDQFSVERPDGSNFTLKIRSTKLEDSAMYFCASSLPPGQGALEKLFFGSGTQLSVL.